This TCR beta chain emerged from a study of blood T cell repertoires in COVID-19. About the research overall: Acute-phase and convalescent COVID-19 samples originated in the United States, Italy and Spain.

The study drew participants aged about 18 to 89 years from around 24 US areas. Grouping used clinical history reported by participants in a survey and questionnaire. In the authors' methods: Nucleated cell number was recorded as an estimate derived from reference gene primer amplification. The method was immunoSEQ multiplex PCR; TCRdb's version includes in-frame clones alone and lacks a portion of them. V and J calls and clone size follow that table, whereas D and trimming were derived from the DNA. The sample has 250,000 to 300,000 clones, around 80% seen once. Trimming took 3 bases from V and 8 from J; bases not matched to a gene: 5. The V gene's germline CDR1 is KGHDR and CDR2 SFDVKD. There are 15 residues in the CDR3.

The sequence was collected from a man younger than 40 with acute COVID-19. Sequencing was carried out using PBMCs or T cells enriched from blood (not recorded which). The rearrangement uses TRBV24-1 and TRBJ1-4; 10 bases match TRBD1. This chain's CDR3 is CATSDVRDRGEKLFF. For the CDR3, the DNA is TGTGCCACCAGTGATGTACGGGACAGGGGAGAAAAACTGTTTTTT.